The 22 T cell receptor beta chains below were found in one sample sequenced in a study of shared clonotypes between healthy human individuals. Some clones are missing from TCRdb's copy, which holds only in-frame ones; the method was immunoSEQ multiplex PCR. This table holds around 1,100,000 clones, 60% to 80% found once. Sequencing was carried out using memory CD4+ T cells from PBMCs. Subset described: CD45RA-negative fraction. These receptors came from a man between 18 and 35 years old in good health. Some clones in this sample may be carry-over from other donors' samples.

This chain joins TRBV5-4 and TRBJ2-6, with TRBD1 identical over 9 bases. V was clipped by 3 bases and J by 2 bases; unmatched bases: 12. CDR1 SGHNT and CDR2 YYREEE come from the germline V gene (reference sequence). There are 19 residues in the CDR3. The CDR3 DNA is TGTGCCAGCAGCTATCTTCTGGGACAGGGTAGGACTGGGGCCAACGTCCTGACTTTC. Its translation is CASSYLLGQGRTGANVLTF.

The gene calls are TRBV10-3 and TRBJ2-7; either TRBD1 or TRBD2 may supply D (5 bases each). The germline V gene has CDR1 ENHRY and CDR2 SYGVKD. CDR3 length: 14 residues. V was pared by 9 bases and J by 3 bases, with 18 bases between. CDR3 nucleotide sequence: TGTGCCATTGCCGGGACCAGTGGGGGCTACGAGCAGTACTTC. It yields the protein CAIAGTSGGYEQYF.

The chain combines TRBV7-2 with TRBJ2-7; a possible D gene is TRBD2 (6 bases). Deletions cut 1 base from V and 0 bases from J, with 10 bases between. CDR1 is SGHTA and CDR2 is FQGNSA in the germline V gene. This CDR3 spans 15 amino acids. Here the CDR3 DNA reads TGTGCCAGCAGCTTAGTCGCGGGGATCTCCTACGAGCAGTACTTC. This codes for CASSLVAGISYEQYF.

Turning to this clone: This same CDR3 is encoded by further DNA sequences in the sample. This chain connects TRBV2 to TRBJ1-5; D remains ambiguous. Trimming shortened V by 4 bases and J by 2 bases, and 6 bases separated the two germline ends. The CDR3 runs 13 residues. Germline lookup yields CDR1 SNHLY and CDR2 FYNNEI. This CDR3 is CASSVSGNQPQHF. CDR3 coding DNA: TGTGCCAGCAGTGTTAGCGGCAATCAGCCCCAGCATTTT.

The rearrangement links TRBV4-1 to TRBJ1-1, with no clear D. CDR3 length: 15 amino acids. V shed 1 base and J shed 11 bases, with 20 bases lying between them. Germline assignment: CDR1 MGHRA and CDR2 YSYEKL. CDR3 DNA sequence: TGCGCCAGCAGCCAAGTGAGTGAACGGCCGGATTGGGCTTTCTTT. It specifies CASSQVSERPDWAFF.

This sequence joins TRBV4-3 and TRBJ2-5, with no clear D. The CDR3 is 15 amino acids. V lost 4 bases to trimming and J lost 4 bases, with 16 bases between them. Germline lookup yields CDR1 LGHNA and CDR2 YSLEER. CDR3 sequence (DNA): TGCGCCAGCAGCCGAGACACCCTCTTCACAGAGACCCAGTACTTC. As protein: CASSRDTLFTETQYF.

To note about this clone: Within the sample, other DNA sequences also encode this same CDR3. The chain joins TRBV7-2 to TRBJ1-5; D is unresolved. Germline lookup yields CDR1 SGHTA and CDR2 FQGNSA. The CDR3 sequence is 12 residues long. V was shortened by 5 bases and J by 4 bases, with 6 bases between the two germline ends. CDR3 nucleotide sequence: TGTGCCAGCAGCCTTTTTAATCAGCCCCAGCATTTT. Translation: CASSLFNQPQHF. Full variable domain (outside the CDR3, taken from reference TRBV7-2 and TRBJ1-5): GAGVSQSPSNKVTEKGKDVELRCDPISGHTALYWYRQSLGQGLEFLIYFQGNSAPDKSGLPSDRFSAERTGGSVSTLTIQRTQQEDSAVYLCASSLFNQPQHFGDGTRLSIL.

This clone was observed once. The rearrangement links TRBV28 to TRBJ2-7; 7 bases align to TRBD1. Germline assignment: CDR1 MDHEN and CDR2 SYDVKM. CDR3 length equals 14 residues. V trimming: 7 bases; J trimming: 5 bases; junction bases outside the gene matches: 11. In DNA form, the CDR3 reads TGTGCCAGCATAGGCAGACAGGGTAGCCACGAGCAGTACTTC. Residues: CASIGRQGSHEQYF. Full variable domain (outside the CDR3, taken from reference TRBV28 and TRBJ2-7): DVKVTQSSRYLVKRTGEKVFLECVQDMDHENMFWYRQDPGLGLRLIYFSYDVKMKEKGDIPEGYSVSREKKERFSLILESASTNQTSMYLCASIGRQGSHEQYFGPGTRLTVT.

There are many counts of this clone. The CDR3 loop reads CSVGGSGQGSYGYTF. DNA of the CDR3: TGCAGCGTGGGGGGATCGGGACAGGGATCCTATGGCTACACCTTC. This chain joins TRBV29-1 and TRBJ1-2; TRBD1 aligns across 9 bases. Unmatched junction bases numbered 12, after V lost 6 bases and J lost 4 bases. The CDR3 has 15 amino acids. In germline, CDR1 is SQVTM, CDR2 ANQGSEA.

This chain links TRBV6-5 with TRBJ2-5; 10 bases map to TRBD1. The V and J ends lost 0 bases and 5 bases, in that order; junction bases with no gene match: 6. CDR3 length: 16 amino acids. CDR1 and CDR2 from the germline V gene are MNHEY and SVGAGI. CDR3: CASSYSSTGGRETQYF. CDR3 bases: TGTGCCAGCAGTTACTCATCGACAGGGGGCAGGGAGACCCAGTACTTC.

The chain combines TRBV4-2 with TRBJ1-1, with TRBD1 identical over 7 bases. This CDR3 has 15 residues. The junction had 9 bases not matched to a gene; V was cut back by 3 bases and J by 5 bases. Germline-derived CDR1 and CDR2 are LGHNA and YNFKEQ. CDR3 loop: CASSHPRGRGTEAFF. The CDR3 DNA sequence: TGTGCCAGCAGCCACCCGAGGGGGCGCGGGACTGAAGCTTTCTTT.

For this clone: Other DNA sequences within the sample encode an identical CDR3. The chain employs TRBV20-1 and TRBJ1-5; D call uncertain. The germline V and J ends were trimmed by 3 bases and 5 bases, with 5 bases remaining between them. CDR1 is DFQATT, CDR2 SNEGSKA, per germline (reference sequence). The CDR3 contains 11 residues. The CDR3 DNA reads TGCAGTGCTAGGGGCGATCAGCCCCAGCATTTT. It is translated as CSARGDQPQHF.

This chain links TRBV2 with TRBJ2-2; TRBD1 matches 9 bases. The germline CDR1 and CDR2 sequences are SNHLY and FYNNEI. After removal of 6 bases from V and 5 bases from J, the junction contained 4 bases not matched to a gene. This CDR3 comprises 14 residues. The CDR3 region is CASSTGGETGELFF. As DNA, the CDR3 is TGTGCCAGCAGCACAGGGGGCGAAACCGGGGAGCTGTTTTTT.

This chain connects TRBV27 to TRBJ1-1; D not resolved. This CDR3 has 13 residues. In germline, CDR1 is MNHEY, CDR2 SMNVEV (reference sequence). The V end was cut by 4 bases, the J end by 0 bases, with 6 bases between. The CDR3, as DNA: TGTGCCAGCAGTTCCTATTTGAACACTGAAGCTTTCTTT. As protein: CASSSYLNTEAFF.

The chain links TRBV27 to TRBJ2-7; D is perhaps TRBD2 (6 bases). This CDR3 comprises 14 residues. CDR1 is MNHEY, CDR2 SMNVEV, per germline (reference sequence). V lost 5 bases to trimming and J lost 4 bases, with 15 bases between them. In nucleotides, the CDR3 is TGTGCCAGCAGTCGCCGGGACCGGGGGTACGAGCAGTACTTC. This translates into CASSRRDRGYEQYF.

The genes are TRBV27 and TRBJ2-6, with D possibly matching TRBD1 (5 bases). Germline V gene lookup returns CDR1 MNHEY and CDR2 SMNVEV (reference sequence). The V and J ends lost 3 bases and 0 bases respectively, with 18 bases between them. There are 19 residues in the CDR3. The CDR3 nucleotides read TGTGCCAGCAGTTTGGGGCTGACGAGACGGACCTCTGGGGCCAACGTCCTGACTTTC. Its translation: CASSLGLTRRTSGANVLTF. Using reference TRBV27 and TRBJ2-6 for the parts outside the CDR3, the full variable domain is EAQVTQNPRYLITVTGKKLTVTCSQNMNHEYMSWYRQDPGLGLRQIYYSMNVEVTDKGDVPEGYKVSRKEKRNFPLILESPSPNQTSLYFCASSLGLTRRTSGANVLTFGAGSRLTVL.

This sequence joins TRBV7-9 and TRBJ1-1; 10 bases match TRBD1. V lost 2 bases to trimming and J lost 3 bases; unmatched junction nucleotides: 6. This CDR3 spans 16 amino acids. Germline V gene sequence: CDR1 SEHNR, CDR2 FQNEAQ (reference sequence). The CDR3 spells CASSLWTGGVDTEAFF. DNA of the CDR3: TGTGCCAGCAGCTTATGGACAGGGGGAGTGGACACTGAAGCTTTCTTT.

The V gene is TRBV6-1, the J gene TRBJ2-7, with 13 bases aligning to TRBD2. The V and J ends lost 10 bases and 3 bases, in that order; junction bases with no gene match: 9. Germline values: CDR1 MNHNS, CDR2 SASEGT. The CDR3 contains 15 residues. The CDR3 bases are TGTGCCACCGCGGATAGGACTAGCGGGAGCTACGAGCAGTACTTC. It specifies CATADRTSGSYEQYF.

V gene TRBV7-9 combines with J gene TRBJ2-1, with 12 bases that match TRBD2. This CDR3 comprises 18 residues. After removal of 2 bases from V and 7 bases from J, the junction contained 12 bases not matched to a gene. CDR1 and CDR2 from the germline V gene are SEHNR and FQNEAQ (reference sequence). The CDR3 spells CASSLSGLAGRGKNEQFF. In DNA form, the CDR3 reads TGTGCCAGCAGCTTATCTGGACTAGCGGGAAGGGGGAAGAATGAGCAGTTCTTC.

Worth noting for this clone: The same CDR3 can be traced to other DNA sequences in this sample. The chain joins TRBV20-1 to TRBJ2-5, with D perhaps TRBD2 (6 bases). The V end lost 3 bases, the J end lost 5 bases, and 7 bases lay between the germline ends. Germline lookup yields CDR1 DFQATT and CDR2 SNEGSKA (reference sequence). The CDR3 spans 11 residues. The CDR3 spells CSAREGETQYF. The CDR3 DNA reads TGCAGTGCTAGGGAGGGGGAGACCCAGTACTTC.

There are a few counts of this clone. The CDR3 region is CASSLGHDEQFF. The CDR3 region has the DNA TGTGCCAGCAGCTTAGGACACGATGAGCAGTTCTTC. The rearrangement links TRBV11-1 to TRBJ2-1; the D is unclear. The germline V and J ends were trimmed by 1 base and 8 bases, with 6 bases remaining between them. Germline loops: CDR1 SGHAT, CDR2 FQDESV (reference sequence). CDR3 length: 12 amino acids.

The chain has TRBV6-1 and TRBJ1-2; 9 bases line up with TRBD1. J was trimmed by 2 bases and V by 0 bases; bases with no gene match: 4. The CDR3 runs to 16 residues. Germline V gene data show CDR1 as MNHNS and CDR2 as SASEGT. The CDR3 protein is CASSEAPTGGNYGYTF. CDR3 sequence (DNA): TGTGCCAGCAGTGAAGCTCCCACAGGGGGCAACTATGGCTACACCTTC.